The entry below gives a single TCR beta chain sequence along with its context. Its specificity is not known. This sample stems from a study of OX40 agonist ivuxolimab in advanced cancers. Overall study context: Eligibility rules accepted prior anti-PD-1, anti-PD-L1 or anti-CTLA-4 therapy, and 30% to 40% had some.

The V gene lost 5 bases and the J gene lost 2 bases, with 18 bases spanning the gap. Germline lookup yields CDR1 SGHVS and CDR2 FNYEAQ. This CDR3 region has 16 residues. Study-wide findings and caveats: Part of the nonresponder group also had normalized T-cell clonal expansion that was low. The authors did not determine the antigen specificity of the expanded peripheral T cells.

Sequencing used immunoSEQ multiplex PCR; TCRdb keeps in-frame clones, though not all of them. The sample has approximately 41,000 clones, roughly nine tenths seen once. This sequence joins TRBV7-6 and TRBJ1-2, with D perhaps TRBD1 (6 bases). The sequence was obtained from an adult with an advanced solid tumor such as melanoma, head and neck, liver or kidney cancer. Material: CD4+ or CD8+ T cells sorted from blood, obtained in a trial of the OX40 agonist ivuxolimab. In nucleotides, the CDR3 is TGTGCCAGCAGCCCCTCGATCGGGGGCGCGAACTATGGCTACACCTTC. Translation gives CASSPSIGGANYGYTF.